The rows below give T cell receptor beta chains drawn from one sample of a study of STAT5B mutations in CD4+ large granular lymphocyte leukemia. The method was immunoSEQ multiplex PCR; TCRdb's version includes in-frame clones alone and lacks a portion of them. The table shows about 24,000 clones, with about 78% occurring only once. Sequences were obtained from CD4+ T cells from blood buffy coats. The receptors originated from a human donor in good health. Each CDR3 is given with its conserved first and last residue. The order of the fields is D gene, clone size, V gene, J gene, CDR3 protein, CDR3 DNA. A D gene is named only where the DNA matches it firmly. A clone size is listed for some rows: how often the clone was seen (once, few, many), or a class if it is expanded.

d_call: TRBD1
clone_size: -
v_call: TRBV5-1
j_call: TRBJ1-5
cdr3_aa: CASSCRQGAIAGEPQHF
cdr3_nt: TGCGCCAGCAGCTGCCGACAGGGGGCGATTGCTGGGGAGCCCCAGCATTTT

d_call: -
clone_size: few
v_call: TRBV7-9
j_call: TRBJ1-5
cdr3_aa: CASSTDNQPQHF
cdr3_nt: TGTGCCAGCAGCACTGACAATCAGCCCCAGCATTTT

d_call: TRBD1
clone_size: -
v_call: TRBV6-6
j_call: TRBJ1-1
cdr3_aa: CASSTDRGSEAFF
cdr3_nt: TGTGCCAGCAGCACAGACAGGGGGTCTGAAGCTTTCTTT

d_call: -
clone_size: -
v_call: TRBV7-9
j_call: TRBJ1-1
cdr3_aa: CASSLGGAPNTEAFF
cdr3_nt: TGTGCCAGCAGCTTAGGGGGGGCCCCAAACACTGAAGCTTTCTTT

d_call: -
clone_size: -
v_call: TRBV9
j_call: TRBJ2-2
cdr3_aa: CASSPSRNTGELFF
cdr3_nt: TGTGCCAGCAGCCCAAGCAGGAACACCGGGGAGCTGTTTTTT

d_call: -
clone_size: -
v_call: TRBV2
j_call: TRBJ1-2
cdr3_aa: CASSEDGRSYGYTF
cdr3_nt: TGTGCCAGCAGTGAAGACGGCAGATCCTATGGCTACACCTTC

d_call: -
clone_size: -
v_call: TRBV19
j_call: TRBJ2-3
cdr3_aa: CASSIGHTDTQYF
cdr3_nt: TGTGCCAGTAGTATCGGCCACACAGATACGCAGTATTTT

d_call: TRBD1
clone_size: -
v_call: TRBV7-9
j_call: TRBJ1-1
cdr3_aa: CASSLGQINTEAFF
cdr3_nt: TGTGCCAGCAGCTTGGGACAGATAAACACTGAAGCTTTCTTT

d_call: TRBD1
clone_size: few
v_call: TRBV11-3
j_call: TRBJ1-1
cdr3_aa: CASSLERDRAAFF
cdr3_nt: TGTGCCAGCAGCTTAGAGCGGGACAGGGCAGCTTTCTTT

d_call: -
clone_size: -
v_call: TRBV11-2
j_call: TRBJ1-1
cdr3_aa: CASSLDHRGYEAFF
cdr3_nt: TGTGCCAGCAGCTTAGATCATCGAGGGTATGAAGCTTTCTTT